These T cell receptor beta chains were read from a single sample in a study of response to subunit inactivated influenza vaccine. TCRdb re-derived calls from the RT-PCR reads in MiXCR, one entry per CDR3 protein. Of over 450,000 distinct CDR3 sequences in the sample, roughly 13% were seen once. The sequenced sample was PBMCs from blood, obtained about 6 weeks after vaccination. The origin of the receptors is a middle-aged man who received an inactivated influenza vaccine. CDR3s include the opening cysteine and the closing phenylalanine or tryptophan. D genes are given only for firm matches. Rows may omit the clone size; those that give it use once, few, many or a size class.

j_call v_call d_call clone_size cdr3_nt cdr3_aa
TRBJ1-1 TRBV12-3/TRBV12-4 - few TGTGCCAGCAGTATCGCTGGTGGGGCTGAAGCTTTCTTT CASSIAGGAEAFF
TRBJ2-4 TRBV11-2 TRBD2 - TGTGCCAGCAGCTTAGGTCCCCGGCCTCGGACTAGCGGGGACATAGCCAAAAACATTCAGTACTTC CASSLGPRPRTSGDIAKNIQYF
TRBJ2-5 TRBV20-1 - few TGCAGTGCTAGTCCCCTAGTAGGAGCGACCCAGTACTTC CSASPLVGATQYF
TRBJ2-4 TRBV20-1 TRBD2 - TGCAGTGCTAGAGATATTGTTAGCTGGGGGGGGTACATTCAGTACTTC CSARDIVSWGGYIQYF
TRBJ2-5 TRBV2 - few TGTGCCACCCTCCCGGGTGGCCCCCGAGAGACCCAGTACTTC CATLPGGPRETQYF
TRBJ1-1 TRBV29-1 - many TGCAGCGTTGGGACTCAGCGAGAAGCTTTCTTT CSVGTQREAFF
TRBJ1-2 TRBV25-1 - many TGTGCCAGCAGTGAATTTGGATCCTACACCTTC CASSEFGSYTF
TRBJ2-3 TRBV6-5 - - TGTGCCAGCGGACGGGGTACAGATACGCAGTATTTT CASGRGTDTQYF
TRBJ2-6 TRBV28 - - TGTGCCAGCAGTTTTGTGTTATCTGGGGCCAACGTCCTGACTTTC CASSFVLSGANVLTF
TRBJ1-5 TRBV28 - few TGTGCCAGCAGTTTAGCCGGCGGGGGTTTAGGGCAGCCCCAGCATTTT CASSLAGGGLGQPQHF
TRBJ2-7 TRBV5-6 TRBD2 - TGTGCCAGCGAAGTAGCGGGCGATTCCTACGAGCAGTACTTC CASEVAGDSYEQYF
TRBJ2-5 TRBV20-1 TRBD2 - TGCAGTTCCCGGCCAAGCGGGAGAGAGACCCAGTACTTC CSSRPSGRETQYF
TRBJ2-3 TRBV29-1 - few TGCAGCGTACGTCAGAGCCCGTCCACAGATACGCAGTATTTT CSVRQSPSTDTQYF
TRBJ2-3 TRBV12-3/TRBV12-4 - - TGTGCCAGCAGTTTGTGGGCGGACACAGATACGCAGTATTTT CASSLWADTDTQYF
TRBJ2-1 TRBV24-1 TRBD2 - TGTGCCACCAGTGATTTTGGAAGCGGGGGGGGACCCTACAATAAGCAGTTCTTC CATSDFGSGGGPYNKQFF
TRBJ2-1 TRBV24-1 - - TGTGCCACCAGTGATCCCTCGACTAGATTCCATTCCCTGCAGTTCTTC CATSDPSTRFHSLQFF
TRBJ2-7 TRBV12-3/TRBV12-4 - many TGTGCCAGCAGTTTATCGGAGTACGAGCAGTACTTC CASSLSEYEQYF
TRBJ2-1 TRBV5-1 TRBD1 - TGCGCCAGCAGCCCGGCCGGGACAGGGGCCTACAATGAGCAGTTCTTC CASSPAGTGAYNEQFF
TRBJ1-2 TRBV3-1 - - TGTGCCAGCAGCCCGGTCTCAGGTCATGGCTACACCTTC CASSPVSGHGYTF
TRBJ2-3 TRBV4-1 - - TGCGCCAGCAGCCAAGGGACGGTCGGAGCAGATACGCAGTATTTT CASSQGTVGADTQYF
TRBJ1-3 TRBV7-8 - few TGTGCCAGCCTTAGGCAGGCTATCTCTGGAAACACCATATATTTT CASLRQAISGNTIYF
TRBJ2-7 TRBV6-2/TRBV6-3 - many TGTGCCAGCAGTTACAGGGGAACCTACGAGCAGTACTTC CASSYRGTYEQYF
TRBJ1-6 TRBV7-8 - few TGTGCCAGCAGCTTAGTGCTGGGGGCGGGTTCACCCCTCCACTTT CASSLVLGAGSPLHF
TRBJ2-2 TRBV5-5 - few TGTGCCAGCAGGTGGGGAGAACGCGGCACCGGGGAGCTGTTTTTT CASRWGERGTGELFF
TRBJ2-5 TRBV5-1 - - TGCGCCAGCAGCTTGGGCGGAAGACTTGAGGAGACCCAGTACTTC CASSLGGRLEETQYF
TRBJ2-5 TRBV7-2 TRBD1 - TGTGCCAGCAGCTTACGACAGGGACAGGAGTCGGGGACCCAGTACTTC CASSLRQGQESGTQYF
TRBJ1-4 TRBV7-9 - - TGTGCCAGCAGCTTATCCGCAGGCCGCGGTGAAAAACTGTTTTTT CASSLSAGRGEKLFF
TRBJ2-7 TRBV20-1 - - TGCAGTGCTAGATTCGTCTACGAGCAGTACTTC CSARFVYEQYF
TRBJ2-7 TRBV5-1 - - TGCGCCAGCAGCCGTGGAGGGGGTGAAGTCTACGAGCAGTACTTC CASSRGGGEVYEQYF
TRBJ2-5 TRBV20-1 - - TGCAGTGCGCCCCATCGGGGACTTCAAGAGACCCAGTACTTC CSAPHRGLQETQYF
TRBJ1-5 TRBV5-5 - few TGTGCCAGCAGCCCCTGGGCAGGGCGAAATCAGCCCCAGCATTTT CASSPWAGRNQPQHF
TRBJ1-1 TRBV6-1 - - TGTGCCAGCAGGGAGCGGATGAACACTGAAGCTTTCTTT CASRERMNTEAFF
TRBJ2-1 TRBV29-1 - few TGCAGCGTTGAACGTCGGCTGAGCTCCTACAATGAGCAGTTCTTC CSVERRLSSYNEQFF
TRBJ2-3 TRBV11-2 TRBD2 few TGTGCCAGCAGCTCCCAAGGTTTAAGCGGGGGGGAGTATTTT CASSSQGLSGGEYF
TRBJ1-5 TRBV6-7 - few TGTGCCAGCAGTTACGGGGAAAGGGAAAATCAGCCCCAGCATTTT CASSYGERENQPQHF
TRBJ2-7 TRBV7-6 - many TGTGCCAGCAGCTTTGGCGGGTACTACGAGCAGTACTTC CASSFGGYYEQYF
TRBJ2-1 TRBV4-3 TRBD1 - TGCGCCAGCAGCCAAACCCCGGACAGGGGGTGGAATGAGCAGTTCTTC CASSQTPDRGWNEQFF
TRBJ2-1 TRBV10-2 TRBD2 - TGCGCCAGCAGTGAGTCGGGGAGGACTAGCGGGATTAATTACAATGAGCAGTTCTTC CASSESGRTSGINYNEQFF
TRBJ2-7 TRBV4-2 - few TGTGCCAGCAGCCAAGATTCGGATTCCTCCTACGAGCAGTACTTC CASSQDSDSSYEQYF
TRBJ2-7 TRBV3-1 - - TGTGCCAGCAGCCAAGTTAGGGATTCCTACGAGCAGTACTTC CASSQVRDSYEQYF
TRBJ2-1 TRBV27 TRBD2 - TGTGCCAGCAGTCGACGTTGGCTAGCGGAGAGCAATGAGCAGTTCTTC CASSRRWLAESNEQFF
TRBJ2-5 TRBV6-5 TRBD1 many TGTGCCAGCAGTTACACCAGGGGGCAGGAGACCCAGTACTTC CASSYTRGQETQYF
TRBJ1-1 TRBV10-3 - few TGTGCCATCAGTCCGCGGGACGGCGTTGAAGCTTTCTTT CAISPRDGVEAFF
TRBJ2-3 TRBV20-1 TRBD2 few TGCAGTGCAACTAGCGGGAGGCACACAGATACGCAGTATTTT CSATSGRHTDTQYF
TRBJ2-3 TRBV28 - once TGTGCCAGCAGTACCGCGGGACATGGGGCCGGTACGCAGTATTTT CASSTAGHGAGTQYF
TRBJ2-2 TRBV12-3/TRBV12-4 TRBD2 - TGTGCCAGCCAAGCGGGCGGACTAGCGAACACCGGGGAGCTGTTTTTT CASQAGGLANTGELFF
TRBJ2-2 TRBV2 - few TGTGCCAGCAGTGAATTCGTATCCCTGTCCGGGGAGCTGTTTTTT CASSEFVSLSGELFF
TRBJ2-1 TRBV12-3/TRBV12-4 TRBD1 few TGTGCCAGCAGTTTTGATTGGGACAGGGTACTCAATGAGCAGTTCTTC CASSFDWDRVLNEQFF
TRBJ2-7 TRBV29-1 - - TGCAGCGTTGCAGGGCTACTCCTCCACGAGCAGTACTTC CSVAGLLLHEQYF
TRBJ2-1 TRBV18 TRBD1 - TGTGCCAGCTCACCCGTCGCTTTAACGGGACAGAGCTACAATGAGCAGTTCTTC CASSPVALTGQSYNEQFF
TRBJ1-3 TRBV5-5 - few TGTGCCAGCAGCTTCCCACCGCAGGGCGGTGGAAACACCATATATTTT CASSFPPQGGGNTIYF
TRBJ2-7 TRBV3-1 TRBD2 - TGTGCCAGCAGCCAAGATCGCCTAGCGGGATACGAGCAGTACTTC CASSQDRLAGYEQYF
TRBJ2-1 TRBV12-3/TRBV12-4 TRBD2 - TGTGCCAGCAGTACCCGGGGGGTCTCCTACAATGAGCAGTTCTTC CASSTRGVSYNEQFF
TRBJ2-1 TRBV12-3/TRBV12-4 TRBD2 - TGTGCCAGCAGTTTAGATGGGGGGGTGGGACACAATGAGCAGTTCTTC CASSLDGGVGHNEQFF
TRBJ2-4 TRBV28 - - TGTGCCAGCACCTTGGGGTCGCAAAACATTCAGTACTTC CASTLGSQNIQYF
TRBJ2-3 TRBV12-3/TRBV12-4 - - TGTGCCAGCAGTTTAACGGACTACTATTACACAGATACGCAGTATTTT CASSLTDYYYTDTQYF
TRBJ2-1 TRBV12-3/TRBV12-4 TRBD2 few TGTGCCAGCACCAATCAGGGTAGCGGGATAGCTAGTGAGCAGTTCTTC CASTNQGSGIASEQFF
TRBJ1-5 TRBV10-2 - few TGCGCCAGCAGAGAAGATATTGGCAATCAGCCCCAGCATTTT CASREDIGNQPQHF